This T cell receptor beta chain was captured in a study of vaccination effects on CD4 cells after COVID-19. Findings of the study overall: A shortage of convalescent patients and an absence of early post-infection timepoints characterized the study.

Antigen-specific CD4+ T cells were first expanded with viral peptide pools by the ViraFEST assay and only then sequenced. Isolating CD4+ T cells followed less than 11 days of culture. Nucleocapsid antibodies were negative in the vaccine recipients, who had never had SARS-CoV-2 infection. For this clone: The antigen is not known.

Generated by immunoSEQ multiplex PCR, the TCRdb table keeps only in-frame clones and is missing some. The profile shows 55,000 to 75,000 clones, approximately 76% of them singletons. This TCR was recovered from a human donor who received a COVID-19 vaccine. Material: CD4+ T cells from PBMCs cultured with HCoV-NL63 spike peptides, obtained before COVID-19 vaccination.

Here the CDR3 reads CASSEASGGGNEQFF. In DNA form, the CDR3 reads TGTGCCAGCAGTGAAGCAAGCGGGGGGGGAAATGAGCAGTTCTTC. This chain connects TRBV6-1 to TRBJ2-1; 10 bases agree with TRBD2. The germline V gene encodes CDR1 MNHNS and CDR2 SASEGT. The CDR3 spans 15 residues. The ends lost 0 bases at V and 7 bases at J; junction bases unmatched: 3.